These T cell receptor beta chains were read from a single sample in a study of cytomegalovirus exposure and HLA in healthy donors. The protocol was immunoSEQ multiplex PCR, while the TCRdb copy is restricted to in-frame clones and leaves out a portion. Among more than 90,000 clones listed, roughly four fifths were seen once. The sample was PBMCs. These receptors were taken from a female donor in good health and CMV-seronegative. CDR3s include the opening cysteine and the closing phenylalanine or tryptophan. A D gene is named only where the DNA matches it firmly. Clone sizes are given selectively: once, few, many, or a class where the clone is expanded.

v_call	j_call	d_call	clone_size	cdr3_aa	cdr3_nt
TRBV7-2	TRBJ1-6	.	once	CASSSSTDSPLHF	TGTGCCAGCAGCTCTTCGACAGATTCACCCCTCCACTTT
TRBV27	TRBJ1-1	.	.	CASSLSGQMNTEAFF	TGTGCCAGCAGTTTATCGGGCCAAATGAACACTGAAGCTTTCTTT
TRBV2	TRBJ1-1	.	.	CASSELVSFGAGDTEAFF	TGTGCCAGCAGTGAATTGGTTTCTTTCGGTGCAGGGGACACTGAAGCTTTCTTT
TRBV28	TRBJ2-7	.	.	CASTDSLSYEQYF	TGTGCCAGCACCGACAGTCTTAGCTACGAGCAGTACTTC
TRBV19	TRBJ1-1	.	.	CASSILGHPFF	TGTGCCAGTAGTATATTGGGGCACCCTTTCTTT
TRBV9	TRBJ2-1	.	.	CASSESGTYNEQFF	TGTGCCAGCAGCGAGAGCGGGACATACAATGAGCAGTTCTTC
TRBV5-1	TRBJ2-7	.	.	CASSLTGTFPYEQYF	TGCGCCAGCAGCTTAACCGGGACATTCCCCTACGAGCAGTACTTC
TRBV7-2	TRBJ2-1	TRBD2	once	CASSLEGVASGGNEQFF	TGTGCCAGCAGCTTAGAGGGAGTTGCCTCGGGGGGCAATGAGCAGTTCTTC
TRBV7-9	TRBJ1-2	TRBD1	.	CSSTSGTGKEIRYGYTF	TGTTCCAGCACCTCCGGGACAGGGAAGGAAATTCGCTATGGCTACACCTTC
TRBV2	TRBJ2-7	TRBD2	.	CASTSGTYEQYF	TGTGCCAGCACTAGCGGGACCTACGAGCAGTACTTC
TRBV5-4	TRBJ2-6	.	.	CASSRDSSGANVLTF	TGTGCCAGCAGCCGTGACAGCTCTGGGGCCAACGTCCTGACTTTC
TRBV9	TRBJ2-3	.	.	CASSARVTGDTQYF	TGTGCCAGCAGCGCCCGGGTCACGGGAGATACGCAGTATTTT
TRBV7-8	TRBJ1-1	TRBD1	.	CASSGTGARGTEAFF	TGTGCCAGCAGCGGTACAGGGGCAAGGGGCACTGAAGCTTTCTTT
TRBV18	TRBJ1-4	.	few	CASSPGASEEKLFF	TGTGCCAGCTCACCAGGGGCCTCGGAGGAAAAACTGTTTTTT
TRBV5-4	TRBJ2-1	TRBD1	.	CASSKTRQGDHNEQFF	TGTGCCAGCAGCAAAACAAGACAGGGGGATCACAATGAGCAGTTCTTC
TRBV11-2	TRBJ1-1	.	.	CASSSPLNTEAFF	TGTGCCAGCAGCTCTCCGTTGAACACTGAAGCTTTCTTT
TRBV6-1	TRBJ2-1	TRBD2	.	CASSSLAGPYNEQFF	TGTGCCAGCAGTTCACTAGCGGGGCCTTACAATGAGCAGTTCTTC
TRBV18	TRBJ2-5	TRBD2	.	CASSPPRTSGVETQYF	TGTGCCAGCTCACCACCTAGGACTAGCGGGGTAGAGACCCAGTACTTC
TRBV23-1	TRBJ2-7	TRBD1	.	CASRLNTGTGEHEQYF	TGCGCCAGCAGGCTGAACACCGGGACAGGCGAACACGAGCAGTACTTC
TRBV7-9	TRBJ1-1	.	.	CASSLALFIVRTGTEAFF	TGTGCCAGCAGCTTAGCGCTTTTTATAGTCCGAACGGGCACTGAAGCTTTCTTT